This note documents a single T cell receptor beta chain sequence. No cognate antigen has been identified for it. Base-call qualities are not available, and no considerably larger clone is one nucleotide away. These data originate in a study of cytomegalovirus exposure and HLA in healthy donors (TCRdb year 2017). General notes on the study: In an earlier analysis of fewer than 750 of the donors, approximately 260 Gb of sequence data and 90 million to 130 million unique TCR beta sequences from about 179 million T cells were reported. An early release covering roughly 580 HLA-typed donors comprised approximately 300 gigabases of sequencing data and around 80 million unique TCR sequences. Of the roughly 390 genotyped donors, roughly 80% were placed in the genetic ancestry cluster associated with self-reported Caucasian donors. The aim of the study was to test whether cataloging public T cell receptors could identify signatures of past pathogen exposure. The T cell repertoires of around 730 subjects were profiled by immunosequencing and related to cytomegalovirus serostatus. Besides the first cohort of hundreds of subjects, a separate validation cohort made up of 120 different subjects was used. The study combined high-throughput TCR immunosequencing, statistical association of individual TCRs with disease status, and machine learning to predict cytomegalovirus infection status. In a later analysis, previously published TCR beta repertoires from some 640 donors were re-analyzed and high-resolution HLA genotyping was added so that TCR occurrence patterns could be studied. The later analysis used no new phenotypic data to find candidate immune exposures, relying instead on TCR beta sequences and their occurrence across donors. An earlier analysis of around 640 of the donors used high-throughput TCR beta sequencing to judge whether each TCR beta V gene segment behaved as functional or pseudogenic. Donor age, sex, ethnicity and CMV serostatus were compiled alongside the repertoire data. A later genetic analysis took genome-wide SNP genotypes for about three fifths of the roughly 700 donors and used that subset as a discovery cohort. Every discovery cohort repertoire had been produced on one sequencing platform. Class I and class II HLA loci were covered by the typing at four-digit resolution. The number of typed donors differed by locus: roughly 629-640 for A, B, C, DRB1 and DQB1; 522 for DQA1; about 600 for DPA1; and around 450 for DPB1. Roughly 5 DR-DQ haplotypes were handled as single units for association and clustering because linkage in the cohort was strong. Across approximately 400 genotyped donors of the cohort, an average of roughly 250,000 unique TCR beta nucleotide sequences per donor were sequenced, and around 19% of those sequences were non-productive.

In total, 666 healthy bone marrow donors made up the cohort. At the time of sampling, every cohort member was nominally healthy, though immune exposures that went unrecorded were likely present. The donor was CMV seropositive and was included in the group of 250 to 300 seropositive cohort members. Every donor gave a peripheral blood sample, and the peripheral blood mononuclear cells from that sample were used for TCR beta sequencing. The Qiagen DNeasy Blood Extraction Kit was used to extract genomic DNA from the blood cell samples. Summary of the overall study and its limitations: In the study, some 160 TCR beta chains were listed as associated with cytomegalovirus. A cluster of highly shared sequence variants was judged likely to represent a technical artifact of the sequencing pipeline. A later analysis reported that several top co-occurrence clusters appeared linked to parvovirus B19, influenza, CMV and Epstein-Barr virus. The only immune exposure information available for the cohort was CMV serostatus. Specific HLA alleles were associated with 15,000 to 20,000 TCR beta sequences at a false discovery rate of 0.05 in a later analysis. In vitro tests confirmed that a few of the cytomegalovirus-associated TCR beta chains recognize cytomegalovirus antigens. Roughly 17 rarely observed V segments, including chromosome 9 orphons, were excluded from the earlier analysis of about 500 of the donors because counts were too low. Sequencing depth was assumed to be roughly uniform across donors in the presence/absence analyses, though that assumption may not hold. HLA typing was unavailable for some donors at each locus, so association tests used only the typed subset. In a later analysis, HLA-associated TCR beta chains showed more clonal expansion and lower generation probabilities than non-associated chains that were equally common. Most CMV-associated TCR beta chains appeared to be HLA-restricted in a later analysis, and the HLA associations seemed to be driven largely by CMV exposure. The classifier was reported to diagnose cytomegalovirus status with high specificity and sensitivity in both the original cohort and the validation cohort. In an earlier analysis of about 600 of the donors, most TCR beta V segments appeared in productive rearrangements about 87% or about 30% of the time, broadly matching IMGT annotations. In a later analysis, the rate of TCR association differed among HLA loci, with DRB1 alleles having the most associated TCRs and HLA-C alleles having the fewest. Compared with the roughly 670-donor mean, donors in an Asian-associated ancestry cluster had fewer N-insertions in productive TCRs, according to a later genetic analysis. According to the authors, the approach could potentially be generalized to other disease states and immunological phenotypes. Some IMGT-functional V segments, including TRBV6-2 and TRBV6-3, could not be told apart with the 87-base-pair reads, so those segments were excluded. Correlated functional status among segregating V segments might reflect linkage disequilibrium, but an unknown experimental factor could not be ruled out. A later genetic analysis associated a missense DCLRE1C variant with V-gene and J-gene trimming of TCR beta chains, and an independent cohort replicated the association. Across donors, most TCR sequences were observed very rarely, whereas some public TCRs were present in many individuals. When HLA alleles, especially DR and DQ, strongly co-occurred, attributing TCR associations to individual alleles was difficult. A further reported finding was that TCR beta sequences accurately predicted the HLA-A and HLA-B alleles for most subjects in the first cohort. In this cohort, only TCR beta chains were sequenced, and detectable features were limited by the absence of alpha or paired-chain data.

V is reduced by 3 bases and J by 2 bases, leaving a spacing of 10 bases between them. CDR3 length: 14 amino acids, cysteine to phenylalanine. Only the CDR3 DNA stays, 42 bases, in frame from base 1. From a lookup of the germline V gene, CDR1 and CDR2 are MDHEN and SYDVKM. The method behind the library was the immunoSEQ multiplex PCR assay. For the multiplex PCR, a mixture combining 60 forward primers for TCR Vbeta segments and 13 reverse primers for TCR Jbeta segments was used. A multiplex PCR assay on genomic DNA amplified the CDR3 region of rearranged TCR beta genes. Amplified TCR beta libraries were sequenced as 87-base-pair reads on the Illumina HiSeq System. The source study handled its data this way. A later analysis counted some 80 million unique TCR beta chains across the 550 to 700 repertoires, and 10 million to 11 million of these chains were shared by at least two donors. Raw reads were error-corrected and collapsed into unique sequences by a nearest-neighbor algorithm in which closely related sequences were merged to remove PCR and sequencing errors. Alignment of CDR3 sequences to IMGT reference sequences was used to assign V, D and J gene segments. For a sequence to be retained, a match of at least six nucleotides to both a V gene segment and a J gene segment was required. Rearrangements were classified as productive when the CDR3 lacked stop codons and remained in frame with V and J, and all other rearrangements were classified as non-productive. Following IMGT convention, CDR3 was defined as the stretch from the second conserved V-encoded cysteine to the conserved J-encoded phenylalanine. The earlier analysis of about 640 of the donors excluded any sequence lacking an unambiguous match to a single V gene segment. An earlier analysis of several hundred of the donors classified V segments as functional when productive rearrangements were above 56.7% and as segregating when the standard deviation between donors was above 5%. To diagnose cytomegalovirus status from the catalog of TCR beta chain sequences, a statistical classification framework was built. A later analysis assigned V and J genes by comparing TCR nucleotide sequences with IMGT/GENE-DB human TR gene sequences. Using the TCRdist pipeline, a later analysis assigned CDR3 sequences along with most-parsimonious VDJ recombination scenarios. A later analysis defined each TCR beta chain by its CDR3 amino acid sequence plus V-gene family, and excluded reads lacking a unique V-gene family. In a later analysis, around 600 highly shared, low-generation-probability nucleotide sequences were removed to address suspected cross-contamination and a sequencing artifact. For each public chain, a later analysis derived a clonal expansion index from normalized ranks of inferred template counts within each repertoire. In a later analysis, generation probabilities were computed with a VDJ recombination model fitted to out-of-frame rearrangements, and the resulting probabilities were checked against IGoR. In a later analysis, TCR-TCR, TCR-HLA and TCR-CMV co-occurrence was scored with hypergeometric tests, and a repertoire-size bias correction was applied to TCR pairs. False discovery rates were estimated in a later analysis by permuting HLA or CMV assignments 20 times. In a later analysis, co-occurring TCRs were grouped using DBSCAN, and TCRdist sequence similarity was added for clustering within HLA-allele-positive subsets. For co-occurrence clustering, repertoires with fewer than 30,000 or more than 120,000 public chains were excluded, along with 5 or 6 repertoires with anomalous nucleotide sharing. TCRdb obtained this table from immuneACCESS and retained in-frame rearrangements with V and J assigned. These tables miss some clones; where compared with another copy, unresolved V genes account for less than half of the shortfall, and the remainder is unexplained. That table supplies the V and J calls and clone size; D and trimming were determined from the DNA. The sample contains about 65,000 clones, 70% to 85% of them found a single time. The top ten constitute roughly 3.1% of the sample.

The chain employs TRBV28 and TRBJ2-5; matching of 6 bases hints at TRBD1 as the D gene. The sequencing input was PBMCs. This TCR derives from a girl under 18 in good health and CMV-seropositive. The CDR3 reads CASSFPDRQETQYF. Here is the DNA: TGTGCCAGCAGTTTCCCTGACAGGCAAGAGACCCAGTACTTC.